This TCR beta chain was profiled in a study of T cells after yellow fever vaccination. One entry per CDR3 protein results from TCRdb running MiXCR on the 5' RACE reads. The table has approximately 330,000 distinct CDR3 sequences, approximately 4% seen once. Germline-derived CDR1 and CDR2 are ENHRY and SYGVKD. V lost 10 bases and J lost 2, with 12 bases in between. The CDR3 contains 14 residues. Here the sequenced sample was PBMCs, taken 5 days after the yellow fever booster vaccination. The chain combines TRBV10-3 with TRBJ1-6; no clear D gene. The TCR originated in a man in his late teens or twenties who received the YFV17D yellow fever vaccine. The CDR3 is CATSGDTYNSPLHF. CDR3 sequence (DNA): TGTGCCACGAGCGGGGATACCTATAATTCACCCCTCCACTTT.